The source of this T cell receptor beta chain is a study of blood T cell repertoires in COVID-19. Sequencing was performed with immunoSEQ multiplex PCR; in TCRdb, only in-frame clones are kept and a portion is missing. This sample has about 62,000 clones, with 92% found just once. Germline V gene data show CDR1 as SEHNR and CDR2 as FQNEAQ (reference sequence). This CDR3 is 15 amino acids long. Trimming at V came to 5 bases and at J to 7 bases, leaving 10 bases not matched to a gene. Sequenced sample: peripheral blood. V usage is TRBV7-9 and J usage is TRBJ2-2; 7 bases agree with TRBD2. The TCR was taken from a human donor in a cohort sampled during active COVID-19. This CDR3 is CASSRGRAAGGELFF. Written as DNA, the CDR3 is TGTGCCAGCAGCCGAGGGAGGGCGGCCGGCGGGGAGCTGTTTTTT.